The 11 T cell receptor beta chains given below trace back to one sample, sequenced in a study of blood T cell repertoires in COVID-19. Measured with immunoSEQ multiplex PCR; TCRdb has only the in-frame clones, and not every one. Among hundreds of thousands of clones listed, around 85% were seen once. Input material: peripheral blood. The receptors come from a woman in her thirties who had recovered from COVID-19.

V gene TRBV28 combines with J gene TRBJ2-7, with 12 bases fitting TRBD1. This CDR3 contains 14 residues. CDR1 is MDHEN, CDR2 SYDVKM, per germline. The V gene end was trimmed by 2 bases and the J gene end by 5 bases; junction bases not matched to a gene: 1. The CDR3 sequence: CASSLGTGGHEQYF. The CDR3, as DNA: TGTGCCAGCAGTTTAGGGACAGGGGGCCACGAGCAGTACTTC.

This clone was counted between two and nine times. This rearrangement joins TRBV19 to TRBJ2-3; 8 nucleotides match TRBD1. The germline V gene encodes CDR1 LNHDA and CDR2 SQIVND (reference sequence). Trimming cost V 4 bases and J 5 bases; bases outside gene matches: 11. The CDR3 extends over 16 amino acids. CDR3: CASSTLTGAYGDTQYF. The CDR3 nucleotides read TGTGCCAGTAGTACCTTGACAGGGGCTTACGGAGATACGCAGTATTTT.

The V and J genes are TRBV12-2 and TRBJ1-1; TRBD1, the D gene given by the table, was not confirmed from the DNA. TRBV12-2 represents a pseudogene. The CDR3 runs 16 residues. For the CDR3, the DNA is TGTGCAAGTCGCCATCAAGCCCGGACAGGGCGTCCTGAAGCTTTCTTT. This translates into CASRHQARTGRPEAFF.

J is TRBJ1-3 and V is TRBV19, with no clear D. CDR3 length: 15 amino acids. The V end lost 10 bases, the J end lost 2 bases, and 18 bases lay between the germline ends. Germline loops: CDR1 LNHDA, CDR2 SQIVND (reference sequence). Here the CDR3 reads CATQWEGRPGNTIYF. The CDR3 DNA reads as TGTGCCACCCAGTGGGAGGGTCGACCTGGAAACACCATATATTTT.

The genes are TRBV11-1 and TRBJ1-4; D is ambiguous. The CDR3 has 16 residues. Germline CDR1 and CDR2: SGHAT and FQDESV (reference sequence). Trimming cost V 4 bases and J 8 bases, with 20 bases left between them. CDR3: CASSSRCRRLEEKLFF. CDR3 sequence (DNA): TGTGCCAGCAGCTCCCGCTGTAGGAGGCTTGAAGAAAAACTGTTTTTT.

The chain employs TRBV7-2 and TRBJ1-2, with a weak D call TRBD1 (6 bases). V dropped 5 bases and J dropped 4 bases, with 17 bases sitting between them. The CDR3 is made up of 15 amino acids. CDR1 and CDR2 (germline): SGHTA, FQGNSA. The CDR3 DNA reads as TGTGCCAGCAGCACGCGGGCCAGGGGCGGCTATGGCTACACCTTC. Its protein product is CASSTRARGGYGYTF.

Remarks on this clone: A much bigger clone sits one base away, suggesting this may be a read error. This sample includes further DNA sequences coding for the same CDR3. For the CDR3, the DNA is TGTGCCAGCAGCTTAGGACAGAACTATGGCTACACCTTC. It encodes CASSLGQNYGYTF. The V call is TRBV11-2, the J call TRBJ1-2; possible D gene TRBD1, 5 bases. The CDR3 contains 13 residues. CDR1 is SGHAT and CDR2 is FQNNGV in the germline V gene. Trimming took 1 base from V and 2 from J, leaving 5 bases between them.

The chain is built from TRBV5-8 and TRBJ1-2; D uncertain. The germline gives CDR1 SGHTS, CDR2 YDEGEE. The V end was cut by 4 bases, the J end by 7 bases, with 23 bases between. The CDR3 spans 16 residues. CDR3 DNA sequence: TGTGCCAGCAGCACCGGAAGCGGTTTCCCTCCCTTTGGCTACACCTTC. Amino acids: CASSTGSGFPPFGYTF.

This chain joins TRBV28 and TRBJ2-6, with 7 positions matching TRBD1. V was clipped by 2 bases and J by 0 bases; unmatched bases: 7. The CDR3 covers 18 residues. CDR1 is MDHEN and CDR2 is SYDVKM in the germline V gene. The CDR3 region is CASSLVGQLSSGANVLTF. The DNA of the CDR3 is TGTGCCAGCAGTTTAGTGGGACAGTTAAGCTCTGGGGCCAACGTCCTGACTTTC.

The gene calls are TRBV6-2 or TRBV6-3 and TRBJ2-4; perhaps TRBD2 as D (6 bases). The CDR3 has 14 amino acids. Germline values: CDR1 MNHEY, CDR2 SVGEGT. V was pared by 2 bases and J by 3 bases, with 8 bases between. The CDR3 coding sequence is TGTGCCAGCAGTTACGGAGGGGTCAAAAACATTCAGTACTTC. It yields the protein CASSYGGVKNIQYF.

The chain couples TRBV18 to TRBJ2-1, with 9 bases fitting TRBD2. Looked up from germline, CDR1 is KGHSH and CDR2 is LQKENI. J was trimmed by 2 bases and V by 1 base; bases with no gene match: 6. This CDR3 has 17 amino acids. The CDR3 reads CASSPLAASGAYNEQFF. CDR3 in DNA: TGTGCCAGCTCACCACTTGCGGCTAGCGGGGCCTACAATGAGCAGTTCTTC.